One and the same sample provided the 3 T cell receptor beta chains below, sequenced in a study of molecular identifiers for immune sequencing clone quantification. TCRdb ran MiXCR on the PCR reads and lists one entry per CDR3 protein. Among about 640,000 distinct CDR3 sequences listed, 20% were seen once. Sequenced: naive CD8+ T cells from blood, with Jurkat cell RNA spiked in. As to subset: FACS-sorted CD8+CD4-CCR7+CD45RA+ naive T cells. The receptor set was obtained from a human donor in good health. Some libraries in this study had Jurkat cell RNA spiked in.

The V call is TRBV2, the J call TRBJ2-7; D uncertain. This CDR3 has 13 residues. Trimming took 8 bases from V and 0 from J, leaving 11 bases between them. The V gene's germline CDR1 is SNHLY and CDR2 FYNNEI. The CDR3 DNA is TGTGCCAGCTTGCTGGATAACTCCTACGAGCAGTACTTC. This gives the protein CASLLDNSYEQYF. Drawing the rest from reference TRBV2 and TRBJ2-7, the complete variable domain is EPEVTQTPSHQVTQMGQEVILRCVPISNHLYFYWYRQILGQKVEFLVSFYNNEISEKSEIFDDQFSVERPDGSNFTLKIRSTKLEDSAMYFCASLLDNSYEQYFGPGTRLTVT.

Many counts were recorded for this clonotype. The CDR3 loop reads CASSLQADNEQFF. The DNA of the CDR3 is TGTGCCAGCAGTCTACAAGCCGACAATGAGCAGTTCTTC. This chain uses TRBV25-1 with TRBJ2-1; the D is unclear. V dropped 5 bases and J dropped 5 bases, with 10 bases sitting between them. The germline V gene has CDR1 MGHDK and CDR2 SYGVNS. The CDR3 spans 13 residues.

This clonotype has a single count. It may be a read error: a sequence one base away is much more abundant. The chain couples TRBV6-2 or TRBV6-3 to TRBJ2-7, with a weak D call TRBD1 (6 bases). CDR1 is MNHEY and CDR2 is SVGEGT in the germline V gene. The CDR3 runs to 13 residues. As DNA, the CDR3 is TGTGCCAGCAGTACCAGGGGCAGCTACAAGCAGTACTTC. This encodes CASSTRGSYKQYF.